One sample yielded the 28 T cell receptor beta chains listed below, sequenced in a study of shared clonotypes between healthy human individuals. CD45RO negativity and positive selection for CCR7 defined naive CD8 cells, a population that excluded terminally differentiated effector memory CD45RA+ cells. Sequenced by immunoSEQ multiplex PCR; TCRdb stores in-frame clones only, minus some. The table has around 1.9 million clones, 85% to 95% seen once. Sequenced: naive CD8+ T cells from PBMCs. The receptors were sampled from a man between 18 and 35 years old in good health. Some clones in this sample may be carry-over from other donors' samples.

This rearrangement joins TRBV7-9 to TRBJ2-2, with 12 bases lining up with TRBD1. The V segment lost 6 bases and the J segment 6 bases; nucleotides outside the gene matches: 2. Germline values: CDR1 SEHNR, CDR2 FQNEAQ (reference sequence). The CDR3 is made up of 14 amino acids. The CDR3 here is CASRGTGGPGELFF. The CDR3, as DNA: TGTGCCAGCAGGGGGACAGGGGGCCCCGGGGAGCTGTTTTTT.

This sequence joins TRBV10-3 and TRBJ1-1; 9 nucleotides agree with TRBD1. The CDR3 has 16 residues. Trimming removed 3 bases from V and 1 base from J; junction bases left unmatched: 6. Germline V gene lookup returns CDR1 ENHRY and CDR2 SYGVKD. In nucleotides, the CDR3 is TGTGCCATCAGTGATCCTGCGGGACAGGGGAACACTGAAGCTTTCTTT. Its translation: CAISDPAGQGNTEAFF.

Comments on this clone: Other DNA sequences of this sample code for an identical CDR3. V is TRBV9 and J is TRBJ2-1; tentatively, D is TRBD2 (6 bases). From germline, CDR1 is SGDLS and CDR2 YYNGEE. The CDR3 is made up of 15 amino acids. Trimming took 3 bases from V and 0 from J, leaving 10 bases between them. The CDR3 loop is CASSGDSSSYNEQFF. The DNA of the CDR3 is TGTGCCAGCAGCGGGGACTCGAGCTCCTACAATGAGCAGTTCTTC.

CDR3 protein: CASSEVAQYNEQFF. The CDR3 bases are TGTGCCAGCAGTGAAGTGGCACAGTACAATGAGCAGTTCTTC. This chain links TRBV2 with TRBJ2-1; D remains ambiguous. The CDR3 extends over 14 amino acids. Germline CDR1 and CDR2: SNHLY and FYNNEI. Between the trimmed V and J ends, which lost 1 base and 4 bases, there was a span of 8 bases.

The chain has TRBV4-1 and TRBJ2-1; D remains ambiguous. V lost 0 bases and J 7 bases, leaving 25 bases between the germline ends. CDR1 and CDR2 (germline): MGHRA, YSYEKL. The CDR3 covers 19 residues. The DNA of the CDR3 is TGCGCCAGCAGCCAAGATCTAGGTTATGTCAGTTCTTATAAGAATGAGCAGTTCTTC. Protein sequence: CASSQDLGYVSSYKNEQFF.

This sequence joins TRBV7-6 and TRBJ1-5; D is unresolved. Germline V CDR1 and CDR2: SGHVS, FNYEAQ. Trimming shortened V by 0 bases and J by 4 bases, and 7 bases separated the two germline ends. The CDR3 extends over 14 amino acids. This CDR3 reads CASSLAEGNQPQHF. In DNA, the CDR3 is TGTGCCAGCAGCTTAGCGGAAGGGAATCAGCCCCAGCATTTT.

The gene calls are TRBV5-1 and TRBJ2-7; D not resolved. V shed 0 bases and J shed 3 bases, with 10 bases lying between them. The CDR3 sequence is 14 residues long. CDR1 is SGHRS, CDR2 YFSETQ, per germline. The CDR3 nucleotides read TGCGCCAGCAGCTTGGAGGACCATCTCTACGAGCAGTACTTC. Its protein is CASSLEDHLYEQYF.

V gene TRBV21-1 combines with J gene TRBJ1-2; the table's D call TRBD1 went unverified against the DNA. TRBV21-1 represents a pseudogene. The CDR3 loop spans 15 amino acids. The CDR3 here is CASSKVARQGYGYTF. The CDR3 DNA is TGTGCCAGCAGCAAAGTTGCGAGACAGGGCTATGGCTACACCTTC.

This clone was found once. The conserved phenylalanine or tryptophan is not found at the CDR3 terminus, so this likely reflects a read error. The chain has TRBV6-6 and TRBJ2-7, with 9 bases aligning to TRBD2. Germline CDR1 and CDR2: MNHNY and SVGAGI (reference sequence). The CDR3 length is 13 residues. Losses at the gene ends were 2 bases for V and 7 bases for J; bases not matched to a gene: 3. CDR3 amino acids: CASSYAGGREQYL. The CDR3 DNA reads as TGTGCCAGCAGTTACGCGGGAGGGAGGGAGCAGTACCTC.

This chain links TRBV5-8 with TRBJ1-1, with D tentatively TRBD1 (5 bases). Deletions cut 0 bases from V and 0 bases from J, with 15 bases between. The CDR3 runs 17 residues. Germline V gene lookup returns CDR1 SGHTS and CDR2 YDEGEE. The CDR3 sequence is CASSLALTDLMNTEAFF. DNA for the CDR3: TGTGCCAGCAGCTTGGCCTTGACAGACCTCATGAACACTGAAGCTTTCTTT.

This chain links TRBV19 with TRBJ2-3; D call uncertain. The CDR3 contains 12 residues. From germline, CDR1 is LNHDA and CDR2 SQIVND (reference sequence). Between the trimmed V and J ends, which lost 6 bases and 1 base, there was a span of 5 bases. This CDR3 is CASRAGTDTQYF. CDR3 sequence (DNA): TGTGCCAGTAGGGCCGGCACAGATACGCAGTATTTT.

A single count supports this clone. V is TRBV4-3 and J is TRBJ2-1, with D hard to call. The CDR3 loop spans 16 amino acids. V dropped 0 bases and J dropped 0 bases, with 9 bases sitting between them. Germline loops: CDR1 LGHNA, CDR2 YSLEER. CDR3 region: CASSQEWASSYNEQFF. CDR3 nucleotides: TGCGCCAGCAGCCAAGAATGGGCCTCCTCCTACAATGAGCAGTTCTTC.

The V gene is TRBV25-1, the J gene TRBJ1-2; D is uncertain. This CDR3 region has 11 residues. Germline CDR1 is MGHDK and CDR2 is SYGVNS. V was pared by 7 bases and J by 8 bases, with 11 bases between. This CDR3 reads CASNGVIGYTF. The CDR3, as DNA: TGTGCCAGCAACGGGGTGATCGGCTACACCTTC.

This chain uses TRBV21-1 with TRBJ2-1; TRBD2, the table's D call, lacks a check against the DNA. TRBV21-1 is a pseudogene. CDR3 length: 19 residues. CDR3: CASSSGRFVPGEGYNEQFF. CDR3 DNA sequence: TGTGCCAGCAGCTCTGGACGTTTTGTCCCGGGAGAAGGGTACAATGAGCAGTTCTTC.

The rearrangement links TRBV28 to TRBJ2-7; D might be TRBD1 (6 bases). CDR1 and CDR2 (germline): MDHEN, SYDVKM. Deletions cut 3 bases from V and 4 bases from J, with 13 bases between. This CDR3 region has 14 residues. This chain's CDR3 is CASSFTGTKYEQYF. In nucleotides, the CDR3 is TGTGCCAGCAGTTTTACCGGGACAAAATACGAGCAGTACTTC.

The rearrangement uses TRBV19 and TRBJ1-4; TRBD1 aligns across 7 bases. The CDR3 has 16 amino acids. The V gene end was trimmed by 1 base and the J gene end by 7 bases; junction bases not matched to a gene: 9. The germline CDR1 and CDR2 sequences are LNHDA and SQIVND (reference sequence). The CDR3 region has the DNA TGTGCCAGTAGTATAGTTTTCGACAGGGTTGGTGAAAAACTGTTTTTT. This gives the protein CASSIVFDRVGEKLFF. Supplemented by reference TRBV19 and TRBJ1-4, the full variable domain reads DGGITQSPKYLFRKEGQNVTLSCEQNLNHDAMYWYRQDPGQGLRLIYYSQIVNDFQKGDIAEGYSVSREKKESFPLTVTSAQKNPTAFYLCASSIVFDRVGEKLFFGSGTQLSVL.

Of note for this clone: The sample holds other DNA sequences that translate to the same CDR3. The chain couples TRBV5-1 to TRBJ2-3, with D tentatively TRBD1 or TRBD2 (5 bases each). Germline loops: CDR1 SGHRS, CDR2 YFSETQ. CDR3 length: 16 residues. V shed 0 bases and J shed 6 bases, with 17 bases lying between them. CDR3 DNA sequence: TGCGCCAGCAGCTTGGGTCAGGGACGCGTAACGGATACGCAGTATTTT. It translates to CASSLGQGRVTDTQYF.

The chain uses TRBV18 and TRBJ2-2, with D unclear. The germline CDR1 and CDR2 sequences are KGHSH and LQKENI. The CDR3 has 13 amino acids. V lost 4 bases to trimming and J lost 5 bases, with 8 bases between them. The CDR3 DNA reads as TGTGCCAGCTCACAACTTAATACCGGGGAGCTGTTTTTT. Protein product: CASSQLNTGELFF.

For this clone: Compared with germline, one end of the junction differs, possibly owing to a read error. Other DNA sequences in this sample translate to the same CDR3. This chain links TRBV20-1 with TRBJ1-2, with D uncertain. Germline V gene sequence: CDR1 DFQATT, CDR2 SNEGSKA (reference sequence). The CDR3 extends over 11 amino acids. The CDR3 bases are TGCAGTGCGACTGGGCTTGAAGGCTACACCTTT. Encoded protein: CSATGLEGYTF.

V and J are TRBV7-6 and TRBJ2-2, with 11 bases that match TRBD2. The germline CDR1 and CDR2 sequences are SGHVS and FNYEAQ. This CDR3 is 17 amino acids long. V lost 4 bases to trimming and J lost 4 bases; unmatched junction nucleotides: 8. CDR3 in amino acids: CASSSEAGTSGTGELFF. CDR3 nucleotides: TGTGCCAGCAGCTCAGAGGCCGGGACTAGCGGCACCGGGGAGCTGTTTTTT.

The chain employs TRBV15 and TRBJ2-7; 9 bases align to TRBD1. This CDR3 has 14 residues. V was pared by 3 bases and J by 4 bases, with 4 bases of the junction left unmatched. CDR1 is LNHNV, CDR2 YYDKDF, per germline (reference sequence). The CDR3 reads CATSSRDRAYEQYF. Written as DNA, the CDR3 is TGTGCCACCAGCAGCCGGGACAGGGCTTACGAGCAGTACTTC.

This chain uses TRBV7-8 with TRBJ2-5; 11 nucleotides match TRBD2. CDR1 and CDR2 from the germline V gene are SGHVS and FQNEAQ. V shed 1 base and J 4 bases; nucleotides not matched to a gene: 5. The CDR3 loop spans 16 amino acids. CDR3 loop: CASSLVPGLAGETQYF. The CDR3 DNA is TGTGCCAGCAGCTTAGTCCCAGGACTAGCGGGAGAGACCCAGTACTTC.

The J gene is TRBJ1-1, the V gene TRBV28; no definite D call. Trimming pared 5 bases from V and 0 bases from J, leaving 13 bases between. The CDR3 runs 15 residues. CDR1 is MDHEN, CDR2 SYDVKM, per germline. CDR3 nucleotides: TGTGCCAGCAGTCCGACACCCAGGATGAACACTGAAGCTTTCTTT. It codes for CASSPTPRMNTEAFF. Full variable domain (missing parts from reference TRBV28 and TRBJ1-1): DVKVTQSSRYLVKRTGEKVFLECVQDMDHENMFWYRQDPGLGLRLIYFSYDVKMKEKGDIPEGYSVSREKKERFSLILESASTNQTSMYLCASSPTPRMNTEAFFGQGTRLTVV.

This chain joins TRBV6-1 and TRBJ1-1; D is ambiguous. Looked up from germline, CDR1 is MNHNS and CDR2 is SASEGT. The CDR3 runs 13 residues. Between the trimmed V and J ends, which lost 7 bases and 0 bases, there was a span of 9 bases. In DNA, the CDR3 is TGTGCCAGCACGGATTTAGTGAACACTGAAGCTTTCTTT. Residues: CASTDLVNTEAFF.

Of note for this clone: This CDR3 is also generated by other DNA sequences in the sample. This chain connects TRBV9 to TRBJ2-1; 11 nucleotides agree with TRBD2. CDR1 is SGDLS and CDR2 is YYNGEE in the germline V gene. The CDR3 covers 15 residues. Trimming at V came to 3 bases and at J to 4 bases, leaving 3 bases not matched to a gene. CDR3 residues: CASSALAGGYNEQFF. CDR3 nucleotides: TGTGCCAGCAGCGCATTAGCGGGAGGGTACAATGAGCAGTTCTTC.

The J gene is TRBJ1-1, the V gene TRBV11-1, with unresolved D. This CDR3 spans 13 amino acids. CDR1 is SGHAT and CDR2 is FQDESV in the germline V gene (reference sequence). V gave up 4 bases and J gave up 1 base, with 7 bases separating them. The CDR3 DNA sequence: TGTGCCAGCAGCTCCTATAAGAACACTGAAGCTTTCTTT. It yields the protein CASSSYKNTEAFF.

The chain employs TRBV27 and TRBJ2-1; 11 nucleotides agree with TRBD2. Germline loops: CDR1 MNHEY, CDR2 SMNVEV (reference sequence). The ends lost 2 bases at V and 0 bases at J; junction bases unmatched: 9. CDR3 length: 19 residues. The CDR3 DNA is TGTGCCAGCAGTTTAAGAGGTCTAGCGGGAGGTTACTCCTACAATGAGCAGTTCTTC. This gives the protein CASSLRGLAGGYSYNEQFF.

V is TRBV5-1 and J is TRBJ2-3; 11 nucleotides align to TRBD2. The CDR3 is made up of 17 amino acids. The germline gives CDR1 SGHRS, CDR2 YFSETQ. V trimming: 4 bases; J trimming: 3 bases; junction bases outside the gene matches: 10. The CDR3 loop is CASSPAPTSGSTDTQYF. The CDR3 DNA is TGCGCCAGCAGCCCAGCACCAACTAGCGGGAGTACAGATACGCAGTATTTT.